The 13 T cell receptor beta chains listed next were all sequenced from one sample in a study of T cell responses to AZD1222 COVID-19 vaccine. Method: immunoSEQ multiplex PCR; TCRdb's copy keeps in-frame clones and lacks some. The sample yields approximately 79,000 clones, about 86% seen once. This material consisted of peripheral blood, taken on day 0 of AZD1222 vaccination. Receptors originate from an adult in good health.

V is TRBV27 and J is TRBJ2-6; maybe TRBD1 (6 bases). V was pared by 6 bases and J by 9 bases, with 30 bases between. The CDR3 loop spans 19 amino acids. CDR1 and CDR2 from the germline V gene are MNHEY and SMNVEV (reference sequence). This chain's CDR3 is CASSTHLLGGHLPLNVLTF. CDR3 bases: TGTGCCAGCAGCACACATCTTCTAGGGGGACATCTCCCTCTCAACGTCCTGACTTTC.

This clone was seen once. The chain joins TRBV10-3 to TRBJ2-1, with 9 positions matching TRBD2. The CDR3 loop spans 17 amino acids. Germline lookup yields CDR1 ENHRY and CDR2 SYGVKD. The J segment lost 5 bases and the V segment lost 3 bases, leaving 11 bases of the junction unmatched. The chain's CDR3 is CAISDSVAGASDNEQFF. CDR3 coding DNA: TGTGCCATCAGTGATTCCGTAGCGGGAGCTAGCGACAATGAGCAGTTCTTC.

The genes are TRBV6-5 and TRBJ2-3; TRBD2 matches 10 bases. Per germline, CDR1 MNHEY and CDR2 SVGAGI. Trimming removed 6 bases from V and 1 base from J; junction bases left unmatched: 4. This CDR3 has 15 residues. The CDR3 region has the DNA TGTGCCAGCAGAATAGCGGGAGGCCGCACAGATACGCAGTATTTT. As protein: CASRIAGGRTDTQYF.

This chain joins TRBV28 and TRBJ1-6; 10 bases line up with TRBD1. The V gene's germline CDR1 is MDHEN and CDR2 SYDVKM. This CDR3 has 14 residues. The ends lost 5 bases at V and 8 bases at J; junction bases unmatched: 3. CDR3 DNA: TGTGCCAGCAGTCGCGGGACAGGGGATTCACCCCTCCACTTT. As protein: CASSRGTGDSPLHF.

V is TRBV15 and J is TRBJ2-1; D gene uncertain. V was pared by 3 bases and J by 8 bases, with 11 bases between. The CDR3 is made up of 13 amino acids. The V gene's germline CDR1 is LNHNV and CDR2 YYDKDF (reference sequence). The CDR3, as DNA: TGTGCCACCAGCAGGGCAATGTGGGATGAGCAGTTCTTC. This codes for CATSRAMWDEQFF. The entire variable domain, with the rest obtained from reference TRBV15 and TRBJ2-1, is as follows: DAMVIQNPRYQVTQFGKPVTLSCSQTLNHNVMYWYQQKSSQAPKLLFHYYDKDFNNEADTPDNFQSRRPNTSFCFLDIRSPGLGDTAMYLCATSRAMWDEQFFGPGTRLTVL.

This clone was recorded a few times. CDR3 amino acids: CASSFSGQAAGGYTF. The CDR3, as DNA: TGTGCCAGCAGCTTCTCTGGACAGGCCGCAGGAGGCTACACCTTC. The rearrangement uses TRBV27 and TRBJ1-2; TRBD1 matches 7 bases. From germline, CDR1 is MNHEY and CDR2 SMNVEV (reference sequence). The CDR3 is 15 residues long. The V gene end was trimmed by 6 bases and the J gene end by 8 bases; junction bases not matched to a gene: 15.

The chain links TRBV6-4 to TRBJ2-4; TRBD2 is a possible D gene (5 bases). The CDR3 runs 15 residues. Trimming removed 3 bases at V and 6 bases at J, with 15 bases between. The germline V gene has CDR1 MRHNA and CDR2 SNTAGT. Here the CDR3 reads CASSERTGSVNIQYF. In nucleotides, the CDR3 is TGTGCCAGCAGTGAAAGGACGGGGAGTGTAAACATTCAGTACTTC.

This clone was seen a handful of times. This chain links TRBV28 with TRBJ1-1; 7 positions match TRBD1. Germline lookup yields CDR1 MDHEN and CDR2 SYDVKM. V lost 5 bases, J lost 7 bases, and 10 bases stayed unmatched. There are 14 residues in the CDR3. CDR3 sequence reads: CASSPLRDSLEAFF. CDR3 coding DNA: TGTGCCAGCAGTCCCCTAAGGGACAGCCTTGAAGCTTTCTTT.

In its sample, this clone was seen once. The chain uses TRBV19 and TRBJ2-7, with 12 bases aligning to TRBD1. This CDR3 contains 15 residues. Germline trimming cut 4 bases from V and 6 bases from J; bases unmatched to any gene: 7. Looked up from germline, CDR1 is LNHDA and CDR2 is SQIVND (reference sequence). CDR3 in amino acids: CASSTPGQGAGEQYF. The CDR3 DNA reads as TGTGCCAGTAGTACCCCGGGACAGGGGGCAGGCGAGCAGTACTTC.

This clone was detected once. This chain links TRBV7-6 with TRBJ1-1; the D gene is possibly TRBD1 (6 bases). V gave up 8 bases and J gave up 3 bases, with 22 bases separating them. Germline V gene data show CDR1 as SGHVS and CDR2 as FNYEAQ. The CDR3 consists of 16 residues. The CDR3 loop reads CASGIDGRTEYTEAFF. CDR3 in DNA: TGTGCCAGCGGAATCGACGGTCGGACAGAGTACACTGAAGCTTTCTTT.

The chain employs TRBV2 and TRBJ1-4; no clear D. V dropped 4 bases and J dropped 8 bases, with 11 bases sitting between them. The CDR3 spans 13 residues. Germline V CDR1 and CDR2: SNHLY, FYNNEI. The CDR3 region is CASSVNPREKLFF. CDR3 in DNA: TGTGCCAGCAGTGTTAACCCAAGGGAAAAACTGTTTTTT.

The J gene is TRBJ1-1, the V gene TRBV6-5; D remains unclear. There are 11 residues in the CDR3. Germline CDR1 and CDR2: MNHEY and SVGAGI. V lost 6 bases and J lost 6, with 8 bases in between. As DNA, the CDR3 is TGTGCCAGCAGATCCCGAGCTGAAGCTTTCTTT. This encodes CASRSRAEAFF.

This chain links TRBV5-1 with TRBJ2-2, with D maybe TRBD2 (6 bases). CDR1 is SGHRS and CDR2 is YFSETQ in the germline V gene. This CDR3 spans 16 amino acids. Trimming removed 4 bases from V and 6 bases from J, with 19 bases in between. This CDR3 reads CASSLRSTRDAGELFF. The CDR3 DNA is TGCGCCAGCAGCCTACGCTCTACGCGGGATGCCGGGGAGCTGTTTTTT. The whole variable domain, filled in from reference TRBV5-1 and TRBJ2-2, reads KAGVTQTPRYLIKTRGQQVTLSCSPISGHRSVSWYQQTPGQGLQFLFEYFSETQRNKGNFPGRFSGRQFSNSRSEMNVSTLELGDSALYLCASSLRSTRDAGELFFGEGSRLTVL.